Presented here are 5 T cell receptor beta chains from one specimen sequenced in a study of blood T cell repertoires in COVID-19 (dated by TCRdb to about 2020). Preparation of the library involved the immunoSEQ multiplex PCR assay. TCRdb stores this immuneACCESS table with in-frame sequences only. Part of the clones is absent; in the studies checked, under half of the shortfall reflects unresolved V genes, and no reason is known for the rest. The sample profile shows about 400,000 clones; roughly 86% of them were found once. The ten largest account for over 2.5% of the sample. The sample taken for sequencing was peripheral blood. Receptor source: a human donor in a cohort sampled during active COVID-19.

This chain connects TRBV6-6 to TRBJ2-4; TRBD2 matches at 9 bases. The CDR3 is 20 residues long. V shed 6 bases, J shed 0 bases, and the junction held 18 bases outside the gene matches. Germline V gene lookup returns CDR1 MNHNY and CDR2 SVGAGI (reference sequence). Here the CDR3 reads CASSPLPPLLAGLAKNIQYF. The CDR3 DNA is TGTGCCAGCAGCCCGTTACCCCCCTTACTAGCGGGCTTAGCCAAAAACATTCAGTACTTC.

The rearrangement links TRBV4-1 to TRBJ2-2, with TRBD2 identical over 7 bases. CDR1 MGHRA and CDR2 YSYEKL come from the germline V gene. The CDR3 has 14 residues. Unmatched junction bases numbered 7, after V lost 5 bases and J lost 7 bases. The chain's CDR3 is CASSLREWHGELFF. CDR3 nucleotide sequence: TGCGCCAGCAGCTTGCGGGAGTGGCACGGGGAGCTGTTTTTT.

This clone was observed once. This chain joins TRBV7-6 and TRBJ2-1; 7 positions match TRBD1. V lost 5 bases and J lost 0; bases outside the gene matches: 7. Germline CDR1 and CDR2: SGHVS and FNYEAQ. This CDR3 region has 16 residues. The CDR3 region is CASSPRGRISYNEQFF. The CDR3 nucleotides read TGTGCCAGCAGCCCGAGGGGGCGAATCTCCTACAATGAGCAGTTCTTC.

This rearrangement joins TRBV30 to TRBJ1-5; the D gene is possibly TRBD1 (5 bases). The CDR3 sequence is 15 residues long. Trimming took 3 bases from V and 2 from J, leaving 14 bases between them. Germline loops: CDR1 GTSNPN, CDR2 SVGIG (reference sequence). Here the CDR3 DNA reads TGTGCCTGGAGCCCCCGGGGGGAGGGCAATCAGCCCCAGCATTTT. Translated, it gives CAWSPRGEGNQPQHF.

The rearrangement links TRBV5-8 to TRBJ2-3; possible D gene TRBD2, 7 bases. Trimming pared 0 bases from V and 0 bases from J, leaving 17 bases between. From germline, CDR1 is SGHTS and CDR2 YDEGEE. The CDR3 totals 18 residues. The CDR3 nucleotides are TGTGCCAGCAGCTTGGTTCGGGGGGCGACTTCTAGCACAGATACGCAGTATTTT. As protein: CASSLVRGATSSTDTQYF.